This entry lists 28 T cell receptor beta chains sequenced from one sample in a study of blood T cell repertoires in COVID-19. The data were produced by immunoSEQ multiplex PCR, yet TCRdb's version contains in-frame clones alone and is incomplete. This sample carries some 120,000 clones, over 70% of them seen once, and the ten largest clones take about 3.8%. Sequencing was done on a sample of peripheral blood. The receptors were gathered from a woman between 50 and 59 years old with acute or convalescent COVID-19.

Judged by abundance, this clone is medium-sized. This sequence joins TRBV19 and TRBJ1-2; D gene ambiguous. From germline, CDR1 is LNHDA and CDR2 SQIVND (reference sequence). The CDR3 consists of 13 residues. Trimming pared 9 bases from V and 8 bases from J, leaving 19 bases between. CDR3 sequence (DNA): TGTGCCAGCACATTAGACGGGTTTCAAGGCTACACCTTC. It specifies CASTLDGFQGYTF.

This sequence joins TRBV5-5 and TRBJ1-2; D perhaps matches TRBD1 (5 bases). The CDR3 length is 17 residues. In germline, CDR1 is SGHKS, CDR2 YYEKEE (reference sequence). V lost 2 bases and J 0 bases, leaving 17 bases between the germline ends. In nucleotides, the CDR3 is TGTGCCAGCAGCTTTACCCCCGCAGGGTGGTCTAACTATGGCTACACCTTC. Translating gives CASSFTPAGWSNYGYTF.

The chain employs TRBV7-9 and TRBJ1-6; no definite D call. Germline V lookup: CDR1 SEHNR, CDR2 FQNEAQ (reference sequence). V was trimmed by 4 bases and J by 12 bases, leaving 4 bases between them. The CDR3 loop spans 10 amino acids. The CDR3 is CASSSGPLHF. CDR3 nucleotides: TGTGCCAGCAGCTCCGGACCCCTCCACTTT.

The chain couples TRBV5-1 to TRBJ1-6, with D tentatively TRBD1 (6 bases). This CDR3 is built from 15 residues. Germline CDR1 is SGHRS and CDR2 is YFSETQ. V lost 0 bases, J lost 6 bases, and 10 bases lay in between. In nucleotides, the CDR3 is TGCGCCAGCAGCTTGGACGGACAGCTTAATTCACCCCTCCACTTT. This sequence encodes CASSLDGQLNSPLHF. Using reference TRBV5-1 and TRBJ1-6 for the parts outside the CDR3, the full variable domain is KAGVTQTPRYLIKTRGQQVTLSCSPISGHRSVSWYQQTPGQGLQFLFEYFSETQRNKGNFPGRFSGRQFSNSRSEMNVSTLELGDSALYLCASSLDGQLNSPLHFGNGTRLTVT.

This clone was found once. This rearrangement joins TRBV9 to TRBJ2-1; D unresolved. From germline, CDR1 is SGDLS and CDR2 YYNGEE. The CDR3 has 16 amino acids. Deletions cut 0 bases from V and 0 bases from J, with 10 bases between. The chain's CDR3 is CASSVATRSSYNEQFF. The CDR3 nucleotides read TGTGCCAGCAGCGTAGCTACGAGGAGCTCCTACAATGAGCAGTTCTTC.

The chain uses TRBV4-1 and TRBJ2-7, with D possibly TRBD1 on 6 matching bases. CDR1 is MGHRA and CDR2 is YSYEKL in the germline V gene. Between the trimmed V and J ends, which lost 4 bases and 2 bases, there was a span of 15 bases. This CDR3 is 15 amino acids long. DNA of the CDR3: TGCGCCAGCAGCCCCAACCGGGACACTACCTACGAGCAGTACTTC. It translates to CASSPNRDTTYEQYF.

The gene calls are TRBV7-9 and TRBJ1-1; 10 bases agree with TRBD1. V lost 5 bases, J lost 6 bases, and 6 bases stayed unmatched. CDR1 and CDR2 from the germline V gene are SEHNR and FQNEAQ (reference sequence). The CDR3 spans 14 residues. This chain's CDR3 is CASSTGQGWAEAFF. Here the CDR3 DNA reads TGTGCCAGCAGCACGGGACAGGGGTGGGCTGAAGCTTTCTTT.

This chain connects TRBV6-1 to TRBJ2-5, with 9 bases fitting TRBD1. Trimming removed 3 bases from V and 5 bases from J; junction bases left unmatched: 4. The CDR3 consists of 14 residues. Germline loops: CDR1 MNHNS, CDR2 SASEGT. The CDR3 here is CASSDPGQGETQYF. The CDR3 nucleotides read TGTGCCAGCAGTGACCCGGGACAGGGCGAGACCCAGTACTTC.

The chain combines TRBV18 with TRBJ1-1, with a possible D match to TRBD1 (5 bases). V lost 3 bases to trimming and J lost 1 base, with 18 bases between them. Germline V lookup: CDR1 KGHSH, CDR2 LQKENI. The CDR3 runs 17 residues. The chain's CDR3 is CASSPVLIQAGNTEAFF. Here the CDR3 DNA reads TGTGCCAGCTCACCGGTCTTGATACAGGCCGGGAACACTGAAGCTTTCTTT.

The CDR3 sequence is CASSSGSTYEQYF. CDR3 nucleotide sequence: TGTGCCAGCAGTAGCGGGTCAACCTACGAGCAGTACTTC. The chain links TRBV6-5 to TRBJ2-7, with D possibly TRBD2 on 6 matching bases. The V end was cut by 5 bases, the J end by 2 bases, with 10 bases between. The germline V gene encodes CDR1 MNHEY and CDR2 SVGAGI. The CDR3 contains 13 residues.

V usage is TRBV7-9 and J usage is TRBJ1-2, with a weak D call TRBD1 (6 bases). The CDR3 totals 14 residues. From germline, CDR1 is SEHNR and CDR2 FQNEAQ (reference sequence). V shed 2 bases and J shed 4 bases, with 11 bases lying between them. This chain's CDR3 is CASSLSGGSYGYTF. DNA for the CDR3: TGTGCCAGCAGCTTAAGTGGGGGCAGCTATGGCTACACCTTC.

The chain joins TRBV19 to TRBJ1-6, with a tentative D call TRBD1 (6 bases). V was cut by 7 bases and J by 0 bases, with 16 bases left in between. Per the germline V gene, CDR1 is LNHDA and CDR2 is SQIVND (reference sequence). The CDR3 runs 17 residues. The CDR3 bases are TGTGCCAGTACCTCCCTTACAGGGAGCTCCTATAATTCACCCCTCCACTTT. Translated: CASTSLTGSSYNSPLHF.

CDR3 residues: CASRSSGLAGGSQYF. As DNA, the CDR3 is TGTGCCAGCAGGTCTTCGGGACTAGCGGGAGGGTCCCAGTACTTC. This chain connects TRBV27 to TRBJ2-5; 16 bases align to TRBD2. V lost 6 bases, J lost 9 bases, and 7 bases stayed unmatched. The CDR3 covers 15 residues. Germline CDR1 and CDR2: MNHEY and SMNVEV (reference sequence).

The chain recombines TRBV2 with TRBJ1-2; possible D gene TRBD1, 5 bases. This CDR3 region has 16 residues. The germline V and J ends were trimmed by 6 bases and 5 bases, with 22 bases remaining between them. Germline-derived CDR1 and CDR2 are SNHLY and FYNNEI. CDR3 protein: CASRPSPGTVVYGYTF. The CDR3 DNA sequence: TGTGCCAGCAGGCCCTCACCTGGGACTGTCGTTTATGGCTACACCTTC.

The CDR3 reads CASTFNWEQYF. The CDR3, as DNA: TGTGCCAGCACTTTTAACTGGGAGCAGTACTTC. V usage is TRBV6-6 and J usage is TRBJ2-7; no clear D. The V gene's germline CDR1 is MNHNY and CDR2 SVGAGI (reference sequence). V dropped 7 bases and J dropped 7 bases, with 11 bases sitting between them. The CDR3 extends over 11 amino acids.

V is TRBV11-3 and J is TRBJ1-1; D is ambiguous. Germline V gene lookup returns CDR1 SGHNT and CDR2 YENEEA. This CDR3 contains 13 residues. The V end was cut by 5 bases, the J end by 11 bases, with 18 bases between. CDR3 sequence (DNA): TGTGCCAGCAGCCCCACCAACGGGGAGAGGGCTTTCTTT. Translated, it gives CASSPTNGERAFF. The complete variable domain, with remaining parts taken from reference TRBV11-3 and TRBJ1-1, reads EAGVVQSPRYKIIEKKQPVAFWCNPISGHNTLYWYLQNLGQGPELLIRYENEEAVDDSQLPKDRFSAERLKGVDSTLKIQPAELGDSAVYLCASSPTNGERAFFGQGTRLTVV.

The chain couples TRBV28 to TRBJ1-2, with D possibly matching TRBD1 (5 bases). V was shortened by 11 bases and J by 4 bases, with 14 bases between the two germline ends. This CDR3 has 12 residues. Germline V gene data show CDR1 as MDHEN and CDR2 as SYDVKM. CDR3 in DNA: TGTGCCGTTTACCGACAGTCCTATGGCTACACCTTC. This encodes CAVYRQSYGYTF.

The genes are TRBV14 and TRBJ2-1; 12 bases fit TRBD2. Germline V gene sequence: CDR1 SGHDN, CDR2 FVKESK. The CDR3 runs 17 residues. V was pared by 3 bases and J by 9 bases, with 12 bases of the junction left unmatched. Here the CDR3 DNA reads TGTGCCAGCAGCCAGTTCACCGGGACTAGCGGGTCCGCTGAGCAGTTCTTC. Translated, it gives CASSQFTGTSGSAEQFF.

The V gene is TRBV19, the J gene TRBJ1-1, with D perhaps matching TRBD1 (6 bases). Germline CDR1 and CDR2: LNHDA and SQIVND (reference sequence). Trimming removed 4 bases from V and 7 bases from J, with 13 bases in between. CDR3 length: 13 amino acids. The CDR3 spells CASSSRGTFEAFF. Here the CDR3 DNA reads TGTGCCAGTAGTAGCAGGGGCACTTTTGAAGCTTTCTTT.

This chain uses TRBV5-4 with TRBJ1-3; 9 bases fit TRBD1. With V trimmed by 0 bases and J by 0 bases, 4 bases remained unmatched. The CDR3 totals 17 residues. Germline-derived CDR1 and CDR2 are SGHNT and YYREEE (reference sequence). The CDR3 spells CASSLGDRDLSGNTIYF. For the CDR3, the DNA is TGTGCCAGCAGCTTGGGGGACAGGGACCTCTCTGGAAACACCATATATTTT. Filled out from reference TRBV5-4 and TRBJ1-3, the complete variable domain reads ETGVTQSPTHLIKTRGQQVTLRCSSQSGHNTVSWYQQALGQGPQFIFQYYREEENGRGNFPPRFSGLQFPNYSSELNVNALELDDSALYLCASSLGDRDLSGNTIYFGEGSWLTVV.

The J gene is TRBJ2-5, the V gene TRBV7-9, with D possibly TRBD1 on 6 matching bases. Trimming took off 4 bases at V and 5 bases at J, with 17 bases between the two ends. This CDR3 has 15 residues. The germline V gene has CDR1 SEHNR and CDR2 FQNEAQ (reference sequence). The CDR3, as DNA: TGTGCCAGCAGCTCTGGGACACCTAAGTCGGAGACCCAGTACTTC. Translated: CASSSGTPKSETQYF.

This clone occurred many times. J is TRBJ2-2 and V is TRBV19; maybe TRBD1 (5 bases). Germline V CDR1 and CDR2: LNHDA, SQIVND (reference sequence). The CDR3 contains 13 residues. Trimming removed 7 bases at V and 5 bases at J, with 11 bases between. The CDR3 coding sequence is TGTGCCAGTAAGGATCCAGGGACCGGGGAGCTGTTTTTT. Residues: CASKDPGTGELFF.

There are a few counts of this clone. This sequence joins TRBV28 and TRBJ1-5, with 10 nucleotides matching TRBD1. CDR1 and CDR2 (germline): MDHEN, SYDVKM. The CDR3 totals 18 residues. With V trimmed by 4 bases and J by 1 base, 10 bases remained unmatched. In DNA, the CDR3 is TGTGCCAGCAGTTGGGACAGGGGAATTAAGGTGAGCAATCAGCCCCAGCATTTT. Translated: CASSWDRGIKVSNQPQHF. The full variable domain, with the rest looked up from reference TRBV28 and TRBJ1-5, is DVKVTQSSRYLVKRTGEKVFLECVQDMDHENMFWYRQDPGLGLRLIYFSYDVKMKEKGDIPEGYSVSREKKERFSLILESASTNQTSMYLCASSWDRGIKVSNQPQHFGDGTRLSIL.

V usage is TRBV11-2 and J usage is TRBJ1-5; weak D call: TRBD1 (6 bases). This CDR3 spans 15 amino acids. Germline assignment: CDR1 SGHAT and CDR2 FQNNGV. V shed 5 bases and J shed 3 bases, with 14 bases lying between them. The CDR3 loop reads CASSVGANLNQPQHF. The CDR3 coding sequence is TGTGCCAGCAGCGTGGGGGCGAACCTCAATCAGCCCCAGCATTTT.

The chain couples TRBV15 to TRBJ1-4; D remains ambiguous. V was shortened by 1 base and J by 0 bases, with 3 bases between the two germline ends. The CDR3 loop spans 14 amino acids. Germline CDR1 reads LNHNV; CDR2 reads YYDKDF (reference sequence). CDR3 loop: CATSRAATNEKLFF. CDR3 bases: TGTGCCACCAGCAGAGCGGCAACTAATGAAAAACTGTTTTTT.

This chain joins TRBV7-2 and TRBJ2-2; 11 positions match TRBD1. Unmatched junction bases numbered 6, after V lost 5 bases and J lost 4 bases. The CDR3 is 16 amino acids. Germline V gives CDR1 SGHTA, CDR2 FQGNSA. The chain's CDR3 is CASSTRTGGPTGELFF. In DNA form, the CDR3 reads TGTGCCAGCAGCACTCGGACAGGGGGCCCCACCGGGGAGCTGTTTTTT.

J is TRBJ1-5 and V is TRBV30, with 7 bases lining up with TRBD1. There are 13 residues in the CDR3. Losses at the gene ends were 0 bases for V and 6 bases for J; bases not matched to a gene: 2. The germline CDR1 and CDR2 sequences are GTSNPN and SVGIG (reference sequence). In DNA, the CDR3 is TGTGCCTGGAGTGTAGGGGGCGGTCAGCCCCAGCATTTT. Translated, it gives CAWSVGGGQPQHF.

V usage is TRBV5-1 and J usage is TRBJ2-2, with 15 positions matching TRBD2. CDR1 and CDR2 from the germline V gene are SGHRS and YFSETQ. Losses at the gene ends were 3 bases for V and 6 bases for J; bases not matched to a gene: 9. This CDR3 spans 18 amino acids. In nucleotides, the CDR3 is TGCGCCAGCAGCTCACGGACTAGCGGGGGGGTGGTGTCCGGGGAGCTGTTTTTT. Translation: CASSSRTSGGVVSGELFF.